This T cell receptor beta chain was recorded in a study of cytomegalovirus exposure and HLA in healthy donors (dated by TCRdb to about 2017). Turning to the overall study: An earlier analysis of several hundred of the donors reported approximately 260 Gb of sequence data and approximately 120 million unique TCR beta sequences obtained from about 170 million T cells. Roughly 300 gigabases of sequencing data and roughly 81 million unique TCR sequences made up an early release that covered some 640 HLA-typed donors. The genetic ancestry cluster associated with self-reported Caucasian donors included 81% of the 398 genotyped donors. The aim of the study was to test whether cataloging public T cell receptors could identify signatures of past pathogen exposure. Using immunosequencing, the study profiled T cell repertoires from 666 subjects and related those repertoires to cytomegalovirus serostatus. In addition to the first cohort of 650 to 750 subjects, a separate validation cohort of approximately 130 different subjects was used. The study combined high-throughput TCR immunosequencing, statistical association of individual TCRs with disease status, and machine learning to predict cytomegalovirus infection status. A later analysis re-examined previously published TCR beta repertoires from more than 600 donors and added high-resolution HLA genotyping to investigate patterns of TCR occurrence. The later analysis used no new phenotypic data to find candidate immune exposures, relying instead on TCR beta sequences and their occurrence across donors. In an earlier analysis of 550 to 700 of the donors, high-throughput TCR beta sequencing was used to judge whether each TCR beta V gene segment behaved as functional or pseudogenic. Donor age, sex, ethnicity and CMV serostatus were collected together with the repertoire data. In a later genetic analysis, genome-wide SNP genotypes for about 65% of the 666 donors were used, and that subset was treated as a discovery cohort. Every repertoire in the discovery cohort had been generated on one and the same sequencing platform. Both class I and class II loci were covered by HLA typing, at four-digit resolution. Typing coverage differed by locus: A, B, C, DRB1 and DQB1 were typed in roughly 620-630 donors, DQA1 in roughly 510, DPA1 in 600 to 610, and DPB1 in roughly 470. Four to six DR-DQ haplotypes were handled as single units for association and clustering, since linkage in the cohort was strong. On average, 235,054 unique TCR beta nucleotide sequences were sequenced per donor among 398 genotyped donors of the cohort, with about 19% of those sequences being non-productive.

With respect to this clone: Its antigen is not yet known. No base qualities exist here, and no much larger clone lies one base off it.

The CDR3 spans 16 residues, from the cysteine through the phenylalanine. Here the CDR3 DNA is all that survives: 48 bases in frame from base 1. A distance of 16 bases separates the germline ends of V and J, which lose 0 bases and 8 bases respectively. CDR1 and CDR2, looked up from the germline V gene, are SGHDN and FVKESK. Library generation was performed with the immunoSEQ multiplex PCR assay. For the multiplex PCR, a mixture combining 60 forward primers for TCR Vbeta segments and 13 reverse primers for TCR Jbeta segments was used. A multiplex PCR assay on genomic DNA amplified the CDR3 region of rearranged TCR beta genes. Amplified TCR beta libraries were sequenced as 87-base-pair reads on the Illumina HiSeq System. Under the source paper's analysis protocol: A later analysis tallied roughly 80 million unique TCR beta chains across the 700 or so repertoires, and about 12 million of those chains were shared by two or more donors. Raw reads were error-corrected and collapsed into unique sequences with a nearest-neighbor algorithm that merged closely related sequences to remove PCR and sequencing errors. Alignment of CDR3 sequences to IMGT reference sequences was used to assign V, D and J gene segments. For a sequence to be retained, a match of at least six nucleotides to both a V gene segment and a J gene segment was required. Rearrangements were classified as productive when the CDR3 lacked stop codons and remained in frame with V and J, and all other rearrangements were classified as non-productive. CDR3 was defined by IMGT convention, running from the second conserved V-encoded cysteine to the conserved J-encoded phenylalanine. The earlier analysis of about 610 of the donors excluded any sequence lacking an unambiguous match to a single V gene segment. An earlier analysis of 500 to 600 of the donors classified V segments as functional when productive rearrangements were above 56.7% and as segregating when the standard deviation between donors was above 5%. A statistical classification framework was built for diagnosing cytomegalovirus status from the catalog of TCR beta chain sequences. In a later analysis, TCR nucleotide sequences were compared against IMGT/GENE-DB human TR gene sequences so that V and J genes could be assigned. In a later analysis, CDR3 sequences and most-parsimonious VDJ recombination scenarios were assigned using the TCRdist pipeline. In a later analysis, each TCR beta chain was defined by its CDR3 amino acid sequence together with its V-gene family, and reads lacking a unique V-gene family were excluded. A later analysis removed roughly 590 highly shared, low-generation-probability nucleotide sequences to deal with suspected cross-contamination and a sequencing artifact. In a later analysis, a clonal expansion index for each public chain was calculated from normalized within-repertoire ranks of inferred template counts. A later analysis computed generation probabilities with a VDJ recombination model fitted to out-of-frame rearrangements, and checked the results against IGoR. Hypergeometric tests were used in a later analysis to score TCR-TCR, TCR-HLA and TCR-CMV co-occurrence, with a repertoire-size bias correction applied to the TCR pairs. To estimate false discovery rates, a later analysis permuted the HLA or CMV assignments 20 times. In a later analysis, co-occurring TCRs were grouped with DBSCAN, and TCRdist sequence similarity was added when clustering was performed within HLA-allele-positive subsets. Repertoires with fewer than 30,000 or more than 120,000 public chains, plus five repertoires with anomalous nucleotide sharing, were excluded from co-occurrence clustering. What TCRdb holds here is the immuneACCESS table cut down to in-frame rearrangements. Part of the clones is not present; checked against another copy, under half of the missing clones reflect an unresolved V gene, and the others are unexplained. For V, J and clone size, that table is used; D and trimming come from the DNA. Within this sample are under 40,000 clones, with 81% of them counted one time only. The ten biggest clones cover about a tenth of the sample.

General findings and caveats noted by the study authors: Strong co-occurrence of HLA alleles, especially DR and DQ, made assigning TCR associations to individual alleles difficult. A further reported finding was that TCR beta sequences accurately predicted the HLA-A and HLA-B alleles for most subjects in the first cohort. The cohort was sequenced for TCR beta chains only, and without alpha or paired-chain data the features that could be detected were limited. A later analysis reported that several top co-occurrence clusters appeared linked to parvovirus B19, influenza, CMV and Epstein-Barr virus. Because counts were too low, some 16 rarely observed V segments, including chromosome 9 orphons, were excluded from the earlier analysis of 587 of the donors. Most TCR sequences were observed very rarely across donors, whereas some public TCRs were present in many individuals. In a later analysis, HLA-associated TCR beta chains were found to be more clonally expanded and to have lower generation probabilities than equally common non-associated chains. In an earlier analysis of approximately 590 of the donors, most TCR beta V segments were observed in productive rearrangements about 87% or about 30% of the time, broadly matching IMGT annotations. A later analysis found that TCR association rates varied across HLA loci, with DRB1 alleles showing the most associated TCRs and HLA-C alleles the fewest. In both the original and validation cohorts, the classifier was reported to diagnose cytomegalovirus status with high specificity and sensitivity. Correlated functional status among segregating V segments might reflect linkage disequilibrium, but an unknown experimental factor could not be ruled out. Specific HLA alleles were associated with around 18,000 TCR beta sequences at a false discovery rate of 0.05 in a later analysis. The presence/absence analyses assumed that sequencing depth was roughly uniform across donors, and that assumption may not be true. In a later genetic analysis, a missense DCLRE1C variant was associated with V-gene and J-gene trimming of TCR beta chains, and the association was replicated in an independent cohort. The authors suggested that the approach could potentially be generalized to other disease states and immunological phenotypes. In vitro tests confirmed that a few of the cytomegalovirus-associated TCR beta chains recognize cytomegalovirus antigens. A cluster of highly shared sequence variants was judged likely to represent a technical artifact of the sequencing pipeline. The only immune exposure information available for the cohort was CMV serostatus. A later genetic analysis reported fewer N-insertions in productive TCRs among donors in an Asian-associated ancestry cluster than the roughly 720-donor mean. Most CMV-associated TCR beta chains appeared to be HLA-restricted in a later analysis, and the HLA associations seemed to be driven largely by CMV exposure. HLA typing was unavailable for some donors at each locus, so association tests used only the typed subset. Because the 87-base-pair reads could not distinguish some IMGT-functional V segments, including TRBV6-2 and TRBV6-3, those segments were excluded. A total of about 180 TCR beta chains were listed by the study as associated with cytomegalovirus.

The cohort comprised around 700 healthy bone marrow donors. At the time of sampling, all cohort members were nominally healthy, though unrecorded immune exposures were likely present. The donor was CMV seronegative and was included in the group of a few hundred seronegative cohort members. Every donor gave a peripheral blood sample, and the peripheral blood mononuclear cells from that sample were used for TCR beta sequencing. The Qiagen DNeasy Blood Extraction Kit was used to extract genomic DNA from the blood cell samples. What was sequenced was PBMCs. The chain is made from TRBV14 and TRBJ1-4; the D gene assignment is ambiguous. This TCR was recovered from a woman between 35 and 50 years old in good health and CMV-seronegative. In nucleotides, the sequence is TGTGCCAGCAGCCAAGATAGCTGGAGCGGTTGGGAAAAACTGTTTTTT. Translated, this is CASSQDSWSGWEKLFF.